The 15 T cell receptor beta chains reported below all come from one sample, sequenced in a study of blood T cell repertoires in COVID-19. The protocol was immunoSEQ multiplex PCR, while the TCRdb copy is restricted to in-frame clones and leaves out a portion. Seen here are about 200,000 clones, about four fifths observed once, and the top ten hold approximately 8.1%. The sequenced sample consisted of peripheral blood. All receptors come from a woman in her sixties with COVID-19, enrolled during active disease.

This clone was seen more than once but under ten times. The sample has other DNA sequences that encode this CDR3 too. The chain joins TRBV2 to TRBJ2-1; D is unclear. Looked up from germline, CDR1 is SNHLY and CDR2 is FYNNEI. The germline V and J ends were trimmed by 2 bases and 8 bases, with 4 bases remaining between them. This CDR3 contains 11 residues. The CDR3 loop is CASSERDEQFF. The CDR3 DNA sequence: TGTGCCAGCAGTGAACGGGATGAGCAGTTCTTC.

J is TRBJ1-2 and V is TRBV18; maybe TRBD1 (6 bases). V lost 5 bases to trimming and J lost 10 bases, with 20 bases between them. CDR1 and CDR2 (germline): KGHSH, LQKENI. This CDR3 is 14 amino acids long. The CDR3 bases are TGTGCCAGCTCATTAACGGACAGCTCTAAGTACTACACCTTC. It codes for CASSLTDSSKYYTF.

DNA for the CDR3: TGTGCCATCAGCGCGACAGGGGGCTCTGAAGCTTTCTTT. This gives the protein CAISATGGSEAFF. This sequence joins TRBV10-3 and TRBJ1-1, with TRBD1 matching over 10 bases. With V trimmed by 6 bases and J by 6 bases, 4 bases remained unmatched. The CDR3 runs to 13 residues. Germline V gives CDR1 ENHRY, CDR2 SYGVKD.

This sequence joins TRBV27 and TRBJ2-7; unclear D gene. Germline CDR1 and CDR2: MNHEY and SMNVEV (reference sequence). The CDR3 runs to 10 residues. With 9 bases removed from V and 5 bases from J, the gap between germline ends came to 8 bases. The CDR3 DNA is TGTGCCAGGAGCGCTAACGAGCAGTACTTC. Its protein is CARSANEQYF.

The chain has TRBV2 and TRBJ1-2; the match to TRBD1 covers 10 bases. Germline assignment: CDR1 SNHLY and CDR2 FYNNEI. V dropped 4 bases and J dropped 5; count of bases not matched to a gene: 4. The CDR3 length is 14 residues. The CDR3 DNA is TGTGCCAGCAGTGTTTGGACAGGGGGTTATGGCTACACCTTC. Translated, it gives CASSVWTGGYGYTF.

This chain joins TRBV19 and TRBJ1-6; D ambiguous. Per the germline V gene, CDR1 is LNHDA and CDR2 is SQIVND (reference sequence). The CDR3 spans 16 residues. V lost 3 bases and J 7 bases, leaving 16 bases between the germline ends. CDR3 protein: CASSMEAFSRNSPLHF. CDR3 in DNA: TGTGCCAGTAGTATGGAGGCATTCTCTCGGAATTCACCCCTCCACTTT.

This chain joins TRBV21-1 and TRBJ2-1; the table's D call TRBD1 went unverified against the DNA. TRBV21-1 is a pseudogene. This CDR3 comprises 21 residues. The CDR3 region has the DNA TGTGCCAGCAGCGGTGCCATGAGAGGGGCCCTCGGGACAGGTGCCTACAATGAGCAGTTCTTC. Amino acids: CASSGAMRGALGTGAYNEQFF.

The CDR3 nucleotides read TGTGCCTGGAGTGGGGACGAACCGACAGGGGGGACTGAAGCTTTCTTT. It translates to CAWSGDEPTGGTEAFF. This chain connects TRBV30 to TRBJ1-1, with 9 bases that match TRBD1. V gave up 1 base and J gave up 5 bases; unmatched junction bases: 11. Germline CDR1 and CDR2: GTSNPN and SVGIG (reference sequence). The CDR3 is 16 residues long.

The V call is TRBV4-2, the J call TRBJ1-1; the D is unclear. V was shortened by 0 bases and J by 11 bases, with 13 bases between the two germline ends. Germline V lookup: CDR1 LGHNA, CDR2 YNFKEQ. This CDR3 has 13 amino acids. CDR3 DNA: TGTGCCAGCAGCCAAGATCTTCTCCGGAGGGCTTTCTTT. It specifies CASSQDLLRRAFF.

The chain has TRBV9 and TRBJ2-1; weak D call: TRBD1 (6 bases). Germline-derived CDR1 and CDR2 are SGDLS and YYNGEE. Trimming removed 3 bases from V and 7 bases from J, with 11 bases in between. This CDR3 is built from 13 residues. CDR3 in amino acids: CASSGLDRNEQFF. The DNA of the CDR3 is TGTGCCAGCAGCGGACTGGACAGAAATGAGCAGTTCTTC.

The chain carries TRBV5-6 and TRBJ2-3; TRBD1 matches at 11 bases. V lost 5 bases to trimming and J lost 0 bases; unmatched junction nucleotides: 5. The CDR3 has 16 residues. Germline V gene sequence: CDR1 SGHDT, CDR2 YYEEEE. The CDR3 here is CASRMGTGGSTDTQYF. CDR3 nucleotide sequence: TGTGCCAGCAGGATGGGGACAGGGGGTAGCACAGATACGCAGTATTTT.

This chain links TRBV15 with TRBJ2-2; maybe TRBD1 (6 bases). CDR1 is LNHNV and CDR2 is YYDKDF in the germline V gene (reference sequence). CDR3 length equals 14 residues. The V end lost 5 bases, the J end lost 4 bases, and 11 bases lay between the germline ends. In DNA form, the CDR3 reads TGTGCCACCAGCGGGACACGGGGCACCGGGGAGCTGTTTTTT. Translated, it gives CATSGTRGTGELFF.

The J gene is TRBJ2-3, the V gene TRBV5-4, with 8 bases matching TRBD2. The CDR3 consists of 16 residues. Germline CDR1 reads SGHNT; CDR2 reads YYREEE (reference sequence). Germline trimming cut 4 bases from V and 6 bases from J; bases unmatched to any gene: 13. CDR3 bases: TGTGCCAGCAGCCGTCCCAGCGGGGGTGATCAGGATACGCAGTATTTT. Its translation is CASSRPSGGDQDTQYF. Variable domain in full (rest from reference TRBV5-4 and TRBJ2-3): ETGVTQSPTHLIKTRGQQVTLRCSSQSGHNTVSWYQQALGQGPQFIFQYYREEENGRGNFPPRFSGLQFPNYSSELNVNALELDDSALYLCASSRPSGGDQDTQYFGPGTRLTVL.

This clone has just a few counts. The chain combines TRBV5-6 with TRBJ1-2, with TRBD1 matching over 8 bases. Germline CDR1 is SGHDT and CDR2 is YYEEEE. The length of the CDR3 is 14 residues. The junction had 13 bases not matched to a gene; V was cut back by 7 bases and J by 8 bases. CDR3 coding DNA: TGTGCCAGCGGGGCAGGACAGGGACCTCAAGGCTACACCTTC. This gives the protein CASGAGQGPQGYTF.

V gene TRBV5-1 combines with J gene TRBJ2-1; 9 bases agree with TRBD1. The CDR3 runs 15 residues. CDR1 is SGHRS, CDR2 YFSETQ, per germline. V was clipped by 0 bases and J by 10 bases; unmatched bases: 8. CDR3 protein: CASSLEGTGYGEQFF. In DNA form, the CDR3 reads TGCGCCAGCAGCTTGGAGGGGACAGGGTATGGGGAGCAGTTCTTC.